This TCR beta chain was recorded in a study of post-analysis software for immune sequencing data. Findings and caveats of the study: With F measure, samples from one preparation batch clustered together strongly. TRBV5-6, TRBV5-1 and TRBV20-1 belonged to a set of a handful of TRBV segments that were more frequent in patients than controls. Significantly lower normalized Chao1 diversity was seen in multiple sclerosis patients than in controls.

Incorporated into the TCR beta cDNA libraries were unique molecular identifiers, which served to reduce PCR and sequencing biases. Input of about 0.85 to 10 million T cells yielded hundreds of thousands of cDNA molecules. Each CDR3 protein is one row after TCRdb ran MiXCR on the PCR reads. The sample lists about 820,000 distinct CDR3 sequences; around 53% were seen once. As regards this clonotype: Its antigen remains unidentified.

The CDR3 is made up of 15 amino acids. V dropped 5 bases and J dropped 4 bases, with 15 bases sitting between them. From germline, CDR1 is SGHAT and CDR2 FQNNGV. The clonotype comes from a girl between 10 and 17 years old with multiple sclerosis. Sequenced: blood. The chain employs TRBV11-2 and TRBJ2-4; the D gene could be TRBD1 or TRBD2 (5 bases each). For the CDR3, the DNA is TGTGCCAGCAGCCCCGGGATCAAGGGGAAAAACATTCAGTACTTC. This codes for CASSPGIKGKNIQYF.